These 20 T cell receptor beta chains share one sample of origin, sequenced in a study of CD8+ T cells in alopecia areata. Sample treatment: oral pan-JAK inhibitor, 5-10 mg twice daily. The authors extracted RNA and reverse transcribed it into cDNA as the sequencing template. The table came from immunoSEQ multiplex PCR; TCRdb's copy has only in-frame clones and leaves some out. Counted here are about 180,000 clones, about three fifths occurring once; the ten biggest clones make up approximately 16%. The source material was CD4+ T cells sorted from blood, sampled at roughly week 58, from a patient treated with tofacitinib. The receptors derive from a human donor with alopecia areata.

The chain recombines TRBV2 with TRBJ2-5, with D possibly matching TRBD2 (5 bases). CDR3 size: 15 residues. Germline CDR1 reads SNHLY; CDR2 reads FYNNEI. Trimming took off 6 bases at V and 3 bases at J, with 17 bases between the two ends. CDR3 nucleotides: TGTGCCAGCAGGGCGATTGGGAGCGACAAAGAGACCCAGTACTTC. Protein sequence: CASRAIGSDKETQYF.

The DNA for the CDR3 is TGCGCCAGCAGTCCCTTCGGACTGAGCTCCTATGGCTACACCTTC. Translating gives CASSPFGLSSYGYTF. The chain couples TRBV5-1 to TRBJ1-2; no clear D gene. This CDR3 spans 15 amino acids. Germline CDR1 SGHRS, CDR2 YFSETQ. Trimming cost V 5 bases and J 4 bases, with 18 bases left between them.

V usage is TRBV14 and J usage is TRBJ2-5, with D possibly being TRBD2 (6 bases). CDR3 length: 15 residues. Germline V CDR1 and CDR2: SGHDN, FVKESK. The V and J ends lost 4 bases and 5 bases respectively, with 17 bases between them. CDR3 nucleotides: TGTGCCAGCAGCCCTCTCGGGGGAAACGTGGAGACCCAGTACTTC. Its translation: CASSPLGGNVETQYF.

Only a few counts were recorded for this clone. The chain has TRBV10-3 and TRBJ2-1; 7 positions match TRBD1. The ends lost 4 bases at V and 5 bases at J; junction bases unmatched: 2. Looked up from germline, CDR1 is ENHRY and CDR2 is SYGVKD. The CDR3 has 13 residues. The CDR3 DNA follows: TGTGCCATCAGTGGGGGACAGAACAATGAGCAGTTCTTC. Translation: CAISGGQNNEQFF.

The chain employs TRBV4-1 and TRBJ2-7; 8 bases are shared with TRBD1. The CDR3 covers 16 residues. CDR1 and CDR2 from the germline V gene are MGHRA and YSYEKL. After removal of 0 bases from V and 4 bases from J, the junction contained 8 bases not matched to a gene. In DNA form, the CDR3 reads TGCGCCAGCAGCCAAGAGGGATCCAGGGGGCTTTACGAGCAGTACTTC. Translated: CASSQEGSRGLYEQYF.

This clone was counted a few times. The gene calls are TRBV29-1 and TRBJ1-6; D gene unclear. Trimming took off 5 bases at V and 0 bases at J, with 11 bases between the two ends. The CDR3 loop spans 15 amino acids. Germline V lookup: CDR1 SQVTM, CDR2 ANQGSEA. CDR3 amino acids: CSVIRISSYNSPLHF. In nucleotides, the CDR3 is TGCAGCGTTATCCGGATCAGCTCCTATAATTCACCCCTCCACTTT. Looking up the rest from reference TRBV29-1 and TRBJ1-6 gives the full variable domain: SAVISQKPSRDICQRGTSLTIQCQVDSQVTMMFWYRQQPGQSLTLIATANQGSEATYESGFVIDKFPISRPNLTFSTLTVSNMSPEDSSIYLCSVIRISSYNSPLHFGNGTRLTVT.

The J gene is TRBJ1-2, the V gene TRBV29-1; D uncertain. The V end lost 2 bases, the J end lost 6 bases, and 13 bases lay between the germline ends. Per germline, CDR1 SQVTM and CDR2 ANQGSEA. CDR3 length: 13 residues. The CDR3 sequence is CSVEPLAGDGYTF. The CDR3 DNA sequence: TGCAGCGTTGAACCTTTGGCGGGTGATGGCTACACCTTC.

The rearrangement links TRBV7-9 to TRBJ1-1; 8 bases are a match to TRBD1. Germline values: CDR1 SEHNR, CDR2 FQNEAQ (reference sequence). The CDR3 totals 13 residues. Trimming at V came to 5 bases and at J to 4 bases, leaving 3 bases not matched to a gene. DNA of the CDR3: TGTGCCAGCAGCCTAGACAGGGGCACTGAAGCTTTCTTT. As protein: CASSLDRGTEAFF.

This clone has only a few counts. This CDR3 reads CASSASGGIAYEQYF. CDR3 in DNA: TGTGCCAGCAGCGCCTCCGGGGGGATCGCCTACGAGCAGTACTTC. The V call is TRBV7-9, the J call TRBJ2-7; 7 nucleotides line up with TRBD2. The CDR3 runs 15 residues. V was clipped by 5 bases and J by 2 bases; unmatched bases: 9. The germline V gene encodes CDR1 SEHNR and CDR2 FQNEAQ (reference sequence). The entire variable domain, with the rest obtained from reference TRBV7-9 and TRBJ2-7, is as follows: DTGVSQNPRHKITKRGQNVTFRCDPISEHNRLYWYRQTLGQGPEFLTYFQNEAQLEKSRLLSDRFSAERPKGSFSTLEIQRTEQGDSAMYLCASSASGGIAYEQYFGPGTRLTVT.

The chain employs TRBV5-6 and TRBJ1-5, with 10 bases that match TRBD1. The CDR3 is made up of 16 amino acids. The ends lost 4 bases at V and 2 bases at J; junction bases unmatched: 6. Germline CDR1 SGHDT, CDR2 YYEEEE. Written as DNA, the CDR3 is TGTGCCAGCAGCAGCACCGGGACAGGGGGCAATCAGCCCCAGCATTTT. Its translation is CASSSTGTGGNQPQHF.

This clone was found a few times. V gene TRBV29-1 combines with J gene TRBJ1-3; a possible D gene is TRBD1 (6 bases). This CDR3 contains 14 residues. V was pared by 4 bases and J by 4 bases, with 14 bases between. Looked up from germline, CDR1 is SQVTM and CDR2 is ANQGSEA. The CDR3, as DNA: TGCAGCGTTGGGGAGTCAGGGGTCGGAAACACCATATATTTT. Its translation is CSVGESGVGNTIYF.

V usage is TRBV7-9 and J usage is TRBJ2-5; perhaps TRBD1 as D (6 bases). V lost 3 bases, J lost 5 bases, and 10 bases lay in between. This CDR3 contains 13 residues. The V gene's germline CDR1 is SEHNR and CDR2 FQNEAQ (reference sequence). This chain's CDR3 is CASSFADRETQYF. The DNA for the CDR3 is TGTGCCAGCAGCTTTGCCGACAGGGAGACCCAGTACTTC.

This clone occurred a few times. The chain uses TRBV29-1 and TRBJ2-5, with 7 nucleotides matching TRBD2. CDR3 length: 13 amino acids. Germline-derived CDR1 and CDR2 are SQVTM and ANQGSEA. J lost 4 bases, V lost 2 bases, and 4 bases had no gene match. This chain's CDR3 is CSVEIWGGETQYF. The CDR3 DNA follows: TGCAGCGTTGAAATTTGGGGGGGAGAGACCCAGTACTTC. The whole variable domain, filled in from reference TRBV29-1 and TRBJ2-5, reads SAVISQKPSRDICQRGTSLTIQCQVDSQVTMMFWYRQQPGQSLTLIATANQGSEATYESGFVIDKFPISRPNLTFSTLTVSNMSPEDSSIYLCSVEIWGGETQYFGPGTRLLVL.

Written as DNA, the CDR3 is TGTGCCAGCAGTTTAAAAGGGGGCCTGAGTTCACCCCTCCACTTT. It yields the protein CASSLKGGLSSPLHF. The chain couples TRBV27 to TRBJ1-6; 7 nucleotides match TRBD1. Per germline, CDR1 MNHEY and CDR2 SMNVEV (reference sequence). V was clipped by 2 bases and J by 9 bases; unmatched bases: 7. The CDR3 loop spans 15 amino acids.

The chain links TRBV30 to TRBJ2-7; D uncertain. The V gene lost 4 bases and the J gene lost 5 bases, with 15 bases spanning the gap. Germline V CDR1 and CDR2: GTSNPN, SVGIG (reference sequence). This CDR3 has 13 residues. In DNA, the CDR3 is TGTGCCTGGACTCCGGATTGGGCCCACGAGCAGTACTTC. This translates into CAWTPDWAHEQYF.

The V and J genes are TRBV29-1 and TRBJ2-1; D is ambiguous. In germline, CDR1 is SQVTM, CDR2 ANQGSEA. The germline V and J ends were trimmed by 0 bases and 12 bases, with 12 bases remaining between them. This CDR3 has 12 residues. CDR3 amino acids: CSVEDRAVGQFF. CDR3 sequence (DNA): TGCAGCGTTGAAGATCGGGCCGTTGGGCAGTTCTTC.

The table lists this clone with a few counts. The chain's CDR3 is CASSPWVETEAFF. For the CDR3, the DNA is TGTGCCAGCAGCCCCTGGGTTGAAACTGAAGCTTTCTTT. The chain has TRBV25-1 and TRBJ1-1, with no clear D. This CDR3 contains 13 residues. Trimming left V 6 bases short and J 5 bases short, with 13 bases between. Germline V CDR1 and CDR2: MGHDK, SYGVNS.

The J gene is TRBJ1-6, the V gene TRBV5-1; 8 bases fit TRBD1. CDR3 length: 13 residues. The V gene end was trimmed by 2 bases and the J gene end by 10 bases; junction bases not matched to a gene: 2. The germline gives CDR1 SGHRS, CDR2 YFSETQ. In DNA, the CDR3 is TGCGCCAGCAGCTTCCGACAGGGGTCACCCCTCCACTTT. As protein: CASSFRQGSPLHF. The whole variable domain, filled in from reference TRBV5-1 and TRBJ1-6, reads KAGVTQTPRYLIKTRGQQVTLSCSPISGHRSVSWYQQTPGQGLQFLFEYFSETQRNKGNFPGRFSGRQFSNSRSEMNVSTLELGDSALYLCASSFRQGSPLHFGNGTRLTVT.

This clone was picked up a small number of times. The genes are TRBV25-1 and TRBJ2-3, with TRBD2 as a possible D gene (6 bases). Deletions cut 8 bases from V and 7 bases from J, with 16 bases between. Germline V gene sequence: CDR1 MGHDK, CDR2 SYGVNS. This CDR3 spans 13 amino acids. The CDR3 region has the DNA TGTGCCAGCCATAAGGACGGGGGAAATACGCAGTATTTT. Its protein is CASHKDGGNTQYF.

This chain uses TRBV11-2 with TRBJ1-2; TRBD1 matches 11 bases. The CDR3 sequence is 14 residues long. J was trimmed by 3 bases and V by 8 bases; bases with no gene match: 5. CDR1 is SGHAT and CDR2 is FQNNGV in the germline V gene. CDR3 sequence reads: CASGGQGVYYGYTF. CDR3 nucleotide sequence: TGTGCCAGCGGGGGACAGGGGGTTTACTATGGCTACACCTTC.